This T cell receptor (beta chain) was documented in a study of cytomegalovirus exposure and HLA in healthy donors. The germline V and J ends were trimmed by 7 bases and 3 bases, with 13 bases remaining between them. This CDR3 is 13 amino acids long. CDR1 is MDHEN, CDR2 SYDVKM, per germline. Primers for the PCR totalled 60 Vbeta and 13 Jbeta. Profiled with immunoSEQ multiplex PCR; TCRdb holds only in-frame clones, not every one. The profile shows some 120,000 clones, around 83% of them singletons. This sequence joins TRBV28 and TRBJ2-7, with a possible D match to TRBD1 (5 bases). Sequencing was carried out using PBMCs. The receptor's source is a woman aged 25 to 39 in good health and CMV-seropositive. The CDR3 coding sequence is TGTGCCAGCACCGTTACAGGTCTCTACGAGCAGTACTTC. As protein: CASTVTGLYEQYF. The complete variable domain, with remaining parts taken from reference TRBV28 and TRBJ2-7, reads DVKVTQSSRYLVKRTGEKVFLECVQDMDHENMFWYRQDPGLGLRLIYFSYDVKMKEKGDIPEGYSVSREKKERFSLILESASTNQTSMYLCASTVTGLYEQYFGPGTRLTVT.